This TCR beta chain is drawn from a study of CD8+ T cells in alopecia areata (dated by TCRdb to about 2018). Context from the whole study: Treated patients were enrolled in an open-label pilot trial of oral tofacitinib, 5 to 10 mg twice daily, for moderate-to-severe alopecia areata. The RNA source kit depended on sample type: the PAXgene miRNA kit for fixed scalp, the miRNeasy kit for PBMCs, and the RNeasy kit for mouse skin. In both human patients and the C3H/HeJ mouse model, the study applied high-throughput TCRbeta sequencing to look at T cell clonal expansion in alopecia areata. immunoSEQ multiplex PCR using 35 Vbeta forward primers and 13 Jbeta reverse primers was used to amplify TCRbeta CDR3 regions. Tofacitinib-treated patients had biopsies at baseline and at 4 and 24 weeks of treatment, with a later scalp biopsy in several patients. On the human side, TCRbeta sequencing was run on scalp tissue and on sorted CD4+ and CD8+ peripheral blood T cells from healthy controls and from alopecia areata patients with either patchy or totalis/universalis disease. Scalp clonality was compared across normal scalp (n=4), patchy alopecia areata scalp (n=8), and alopecia totalis/universalis scalp (n=8). Tofacitinib was administered for 6 to 18 months, and 6 months of follow-up off drug were then conducted to assess delayed response and recurrence. Overall results and qualifications from the work: Lesional scalp, especially in alopecia totalis/universalis, showed higher clonality and more expanded CD8+ clones than normal scalp, suggesting antigenic drive. Unlike mouse skin, where gammadelta T cells dominate, normal human skin contains resident alphabeta T cells that get sequenced too, which complicates analysis of the scalp TCR repertoire. Shared TCR sequences between patients were less evident than in mice, which may be partly attributable to HLA diversity in the patient population.

The CDR3 starts with the cysteine, ends with the phenylalanine, and has 15 residues. The retained sequence is limited to the CDR3, 45 bases, with the frame set at the first base. The germline ends are 14 bases apart after V is trimmed by 3 bases and J by 2 bases. As encoded in the germline V gene, CDR1 is MGHRA while CDR2 is YSYEKL. Library generation was performed with the immunoSEQ multiplex PCR assay. RNA was extracted from all samples and reverse transcribed into cDNA as template for TCR sequencing. SuperScript III was used to make first-strand cDNA, primed with a 2:1 mix of oligo-dT and random hexamers. A synthetic immune receptor repertoire was used to gauge amplification bias, and whatever bias remained was removed computationally. The published analysis was carried out like this. Raw reads were preprocessed to remove errors, and CDR3 was defined by IMGT conventions from the conserved cysteine to phenylalanine. Clonality was computed as 1 minus the Shannon entropy, with the entropy normalized by log2 of the number of productive unique TCRs. Whether each scalp clone was CD4 or CD8 was inferred by checking scalp TCRbeta sequences against the CD4 and CD8 repertoires from sorted blood. TCRdb retrieved this table from immuneACCESS and kept in-frame rearrangements only. Not all clones are present; in checked studies, unresolved V genes account for under half, and no reason is known for the remainder. V, J and clone size were drawn from that table, and D and trimming were deduced from the DNA. Here the sample has around 140,000 clones; around 49% occur a single time. The top ten clonotypes cover over 0.75% of the sample.

To note about this clone: The antigen this receptor binds is unknown. Base qualities are not recorded, but no much larger clone differs from it by a single base.

In the paper's terms, the time point label means: baseline before oral tofacitinib. Peripheral blood and lesional scalp punch biopsies were obtained from patients with alopecia areata. PBMCs were isolated by density centrifugation and stained for CD3, CD4 and CD8, and CD4+ and CD8+ T cells were sorted on a FACSAria. This TCR came from a human donor with alopecia areata. Here the chain combines TRBV4-1 and TRBJ2-7; the D segment could be TRBD1, given 6 matching bases. Here the sequenced sample was CD4+ T cells sorted from blood, taken at week 0. For the CDR3, the sequence is CASSHIQGQPYEQYF. The DNA is as follows: TGCGCCAGCAGCCACATACAGGGTCAACCCTACGAGCAGTACTTC.